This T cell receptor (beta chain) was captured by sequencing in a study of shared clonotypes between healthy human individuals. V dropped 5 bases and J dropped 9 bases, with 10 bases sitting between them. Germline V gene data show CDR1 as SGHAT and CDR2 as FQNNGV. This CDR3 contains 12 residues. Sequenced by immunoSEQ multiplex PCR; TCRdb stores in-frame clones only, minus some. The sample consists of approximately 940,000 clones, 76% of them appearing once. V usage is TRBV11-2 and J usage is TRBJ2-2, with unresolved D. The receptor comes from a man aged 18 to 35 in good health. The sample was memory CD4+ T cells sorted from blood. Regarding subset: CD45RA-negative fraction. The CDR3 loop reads CASSGPGRELFF. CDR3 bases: TGTGCCAGCAGCGGACCCGGCCGGGAGCTGTTTTTT.